Included here is one TCR beta chain sequence, with context. In the authors' workflow: Estimated nucleated cell counts came from reference gene primer amplification. Using immunoSEQ multiplex PCR, the repertoire was profiled, and TCRdb retains in-frame clones only, with some absent. V and J calls and clone size come straight from that table; D and trimming were deduced from the DNA. The table includes some 200,000 clones, about 87% detected once. The sample is drawn from a study of blood T cell repertoires in COVID-19. Study-wide background: PBMCs, B-cell-depleted T cells, or T cells provided the cDNA or gDNA that made up the material.

The CDR3 has 14 residues. Germline V CDR1 and CDR2: MDHEN, SYDVKM. With 4 bases clipped from V and 3 bases from J, the junction kept 2 bases outside the gene matches. Participants, about 18 to 100 years old, spanned around 25 US areas. Cohorts were assigned according to the clinical history that participants reported. V and J are TRBV28 and TRBJ2-7; TRBD1 matches 11 bases. This clonotype originated in a man in his late teens or twenties with acute COVID-19. Sequencing was performed on PBMCs or T cells enriched from blood (not recorded which). The CDR3 sequence is CASSSGTGGYEQYF. The DNA of the CDR3 is TGTGCCAGCAGTTCCGGGACAGGGGGCTACGAGCAGTACTTC. The full variable domain, in which reference TRBV28 and TRBJ2-7 provide the parts outside the CDR3, is DVKVTQSSRYLVKRTGEKVFLECVQDMDHENMFWYRQDPGLGLRLIYFSYDVKMKEKGDIPEGYSVSREKKERFSLILESASTNQTSMYLCASSSGTGGYEQYFGPGTRLTVT.